This TCR beta chain derives from a study of blood T cell repertoires in COVID-19. Whole-study context: There were acute and convalescent COVID-19 samples, and they came from the United States, Italy and Spain.

The recovered donors of Cohort 3 showed two negative PCRs, clearance, or symptom resolution. This table comes from immunoSEQ multiplex PCR, and its TCRdb copy is limited to in-frame clones, with some not included. The table records about 190,000 clones, about four fifths of them present only once. The length of the CDR3 is 12 residues. Unmatched junction bases numbered 0, after V lost 4 bases and J lost 7 bases. Germline CDR1 is SNHLY and CDR2 is FYNNEI. This TCR was recovered from a woman in her twenties or thirties who had recovered from COVID-19. Sequencing was done on a sample of PBMCs or T cells enriched from blood (not recorded which). J is TRBJ2-5 and V is TRBV2; the match to TRBD2 covers 10 bases. The CDR3 reads CASSGTSGTQYF. CDR3 in DNA: TGTGCCAGCAGTGGGACTAGCGGGACCCAGTACTTC.